Below are 11 T cell receptor beta chains sequenced from a single sample in a study of human T cells and chemical hapten exposure. Sample time point: patch test 3, about 24 weeks after DPC sensitization. This sample's treatment: therapeutic diphenylcyclopropenone sensitization with weekly scalp DPC. TCRdb re-analysed the RACE reads in MiXCR, keeping a single row per CDR3 protein. The sample records approximately 97,000 distinct CDR3 sequences, about 28% being singletons. The sample consisted of whole blood, taken in connection with sensitization to the hapten diphenylcyclopropenone (DPC). The receptors here all came from a man aged 35-49 years with alopecia areata. Some clones in this sample may be carry-over from other donors' samples.

The rearrangement uses TRBV24-1 and TRBJ2-5; TRBD1 agrees at 9 bases. The CDR3 runs to 14 residues. In germline, CDR1 is KGHDR, CDR2 SFDVKD. J gave up 4 bases and V 5 bases, and 4 bases lay outside the gene matches. In nucleotides, the CDR3 is TGTGCCACCAGTGGACAGGGGGTAGGAGAGACCCAGTACTTC. Translating gives CATSGQGVGETQYF.

This clonotype was seen a handful of times. The rearrangement uses TRBV24-1 and TRBJ2-3; TRBD2 matches 13 bases. CDR3 length: 16 amino acids. V shed 6 bases and J 4 bases; nucleotides not matched to a gene: 6. Germline assignment: CDR1 KGHDR and CDR2 SFDVKD. The CDR3 DNA follows: TGTGCCACCAGTCGCGGGACTAGCGGGATCCCAGATACGCAGTATTTT. This translates into CATSRGTSGIPDTQYF.

V usage is TRBV9 and J usage is TRBJ2-3; D ambiguous. This CDR3 is 16 amino acids long. Trimming took off 4 bases at V and 2 bases at J, with 17 bases between the two ends. The germline V gene encodes CDR1 SGDLS and CDR2 YYNGEE. CDR3 sequence: CASSSTTSKSTDTQYF. The DNA of the CDR3 is TGTGCCAGCAGCTCTACAACGTCAAAGTCCACAGATACGCAGTATTTT.

This clonotype was seen ten or more times. The chain couples TRBV6-2 or TRBV6-3 to TRBJ2-4; TRBD2 matches 7 bases. The CDR3 sequence is 18 residues long. Germline V lookup: CDR1 MNHEY, CDR2 SVGEGT. Trimming removed 5 bases from V and 0 bases from J; junction bases left unmatched: 13. The CDR3 coding sequence is TGTGCCAGCAGTAAGCCTCCCGGGTCGGGGGGAGCCAAAAACATTCAGTACTTC. This translates into CASSKPPGSGGAKNIQYF.

This clonotype was found a few times. CDR3 sequence reads: CASSVDAEAFF. Here the CDR3 DNA reads TGTGCCAGCAGCGTAGACGCTGAAGCTTTCTTT. V gene TRBV5-4 combines with J gene TRBJ1-1; D not resolved. The CDR3 is 11 amino acids. Germline lookup yields CDR1 SGHNT and CDR2 YYREEE (reference sequence). V lost 4 bases to trimming and J lost 6 bases, with 7 bases between them.

The chain carries TRBV30 and TRBJ1-6, with D perhaps matching TRBD1 (5 bases). This CDR3 has 16 residues. V was cut by 3 bases and J by 5 bases, with 17 bases left in between. CDR1 is GTSNPN and CDR2 is SVGIG in the germline V gene (reference sequence). The CDR3 DNA sequence: TGTGCCTGGAGATACCGAGGGGCGGCCGATAATTCACCCCTCCACTTT. This codes for CAWRYRGAADNSPLHF.

This clonotype appeared a few times. The genes are TRBV6-2 or TRBV6-3 and TRBJ2-1, with 7 nucleotides matching TRBD2. V was pared by 6 bases and J by 0 bases, with 5 bases of the junction left unmatched. This CDR3 comprises 15 residues. Germline lookup yields CDR1 MNHEY and CDR2 SVGEGT. CDR3 sequence: CASRRAGCSYNEQFF. As DNA, the CDR3 is TGTGCCAGCAGGCGAGCGGGATGCTCCTACAATGAGCAGTTCTTC.

The chain joins TRBV28 to TRBJ2-7; a possible D gene is TRBD2 (7 bases). CDR1 and CDR2 (germline): MDHEN, SYDVKM. The CDR3 covers 15 residues. Trimming took 6 bases from V and 0 from J, leaving 15 bases between them. The CDR3 loop is CASRGWGGPSYEQYF. CDR3 DNA: TGTGCCAGCAGGGGGTGGGGGGGCCCCTCCTACGAGCAGTACTTC.

This clonotype was observed at least ten times. This chain uses TRBV28 with TRBJ2-3; D remains ambiguous. The length of the CDR3 is 15 residues. The V and J ends lost 5 bases and 3 bases respectively, with 15 bases between them. Germline CDR1 and CDR2: MDHEN and SYDVKM. The CDR3 spells CASSGSLGVTDTQYF. The DNA of the CDR3 is TGTGCCAGCAGTGGGTCCCTTGGGGTAACAGATACGCAGTATTTT.

The chain couples TRBV28 to TRBJ2-7; 7 bases match TRBD2. The V gene end was trimmed by 2 bases and the J gene end by 0 bases; junction bases not matched to a gene: 7. The CDR3 runs to 16 residues. Germline V gene sequence: CDR1 MDHEN, CDR2 SYDVKM. The CDR3, as DNA: TGTGCCAGCAGTTTAAGATGGGGGGGGACCTCCTACGAGCAGTACTTC. This gives the protein CASSLRWGGTSYEQYF. The complete variable domain, with remaining parts taken from reference TRBV28 and TRBJ2-7, reads DVKVTQSSRYLVKRTGEKVFLECVQDMDHENMFWYRQDPGLGLRLIYFSYDVKMKEKGDIPEGYSVSREKKERFSLILESASTNQTSMYLCASSLRWGGTSYEQYFGPGTRLTVT.

This clonotype showed up just a few times. The genes are TRBV18 and TRBJ2-4; D possibly corresponds to TRBD2 (5 bases). The V gene lost 3 bases and the J gene lost 11 bases, with 11 bases spanning the gap. The CDR3 is 12 residues long. Germline lookup yields CDR1 KGHSH and CDR2 LQKENI. The CDR3: CASSPTGVVQYF. The CDR3 nucleotides are TGTGCCAGCTCACCCACCGGGGTTGTTCAGTACTTC.